The 29 T cell receptor beta chains listed next were all sequenced from one sample in a study of molecular identifiers for immune sequencing clone quantification. TCRdb analysed the PCR reads with MiXCR anew, one entry per CDR3 protein. The table includes approximately 550,000 distinct CDR3 sequences, about a fifth detected once. Sequencing used naive CD8+ T cells from blood, with Jurkat cell RNA spiked in. Subset described: FACS-sorted CD8+CD4-CCR7+CD45RA+ naive T cells. These receptors originate from a human donor in good health. Some libraries in this study had Jurkat cell RNA spiked in.

This clonotype was picked up many times. The V call is TRBV4-2, the J call TRBJ2-3; D perhaps matches TRBD2 (6 bases). Trimming removed 1 base at V and 2 bases at J, with 10 bases between. The CDR3 is 15 residues long. Per germline, CDR1 LGHNA and CDR2 YNFKEQ. The CDR3 coding sequence is TGTGCCAGCAGCCAAGGCCTAGCGCCCACAGATACGCAGTATTTT. Amino acids: CASSQGLAPTDTQYF.

This clonotype turned up a few times. CDR3 coding DNA: TGTGCCAGCAGTTACCCCAGAGGACAGGACTATCAGCCCCAGCATTTT. The encoded protein is CASSYPRGQDYQPQHF. The genes are TRBV6-6 and TRBJ1-5; 7 nucleotides line up with TRBD1. Germline CDR1 and CDR2: MNHNY and SVGAGI (reference sequence). J lost 5 bases, V lost 2 bases, and 9 bases had no gene match. The CDR3 extends over 16 amino acids.

This clonotype appeared a few times. V gene TRBV7-9 combines with J gene TRBJ2-7; tentative D call: TRBD1 (6 bases). The CDR3 contains 13 residues. Deletions cut 2 bases from V and 4 bases from J, with 9 bases between. The germline V gene encodes CDR1 SEHNR and CDR2 FQNEAQ (reference sequence). The CDR3 spells CASSLSDRYEQYF. CDR3 DNA sequence: TGTGCCAGCAGCTTATCCGACAGGTACGAGCAGTACTTC.

A few counts support this clonotype. The chain has TRBV3-1 and TRBJ2-2; 10 nucleotides agree with TRBD2. The CDR3 is 18 residues long. The germline V gene has CDR1 LGHDT and CDR2 YNNKEL (reference sequence). The V and J ends lost 3 bases and 0 bases, in that order; junction bases with no gene match: 7. CDR3 residues: CASSQVAGGKANTGELFF. In DNA, the CDR3 is TGTGCCAGCAGCCAGGTAGCGGGAGGCAAAGCGAACACCGGGGAGCTGTTTTTT.

The V gene is TRBV4-3, the J gene TRBJ2-3; TRBD1 is a possible D gene (6 bases). The CDR3 is made up of 20 amino acids. Germline CDR1 LGHNA, CDR2 YSLEER. The V gene lost 3 bases and the J gene lost 0 bases, with 25 bases spanning the gap. The CDR3 loop is CASSQNRDNLPLTSTDTQYF. In DNA, the CDR3 is TGCGCCAGCAGCCAGAACCGGGACAACCTTCCTCTAACTAGCACAGATACGCAGTATTTT.

This clonotype came up a few times. The chain uses TRBV28 and TRBJ2-3; tentatively, D is TRBD2 (6 bases). The CDR3 contains 15 residues. Trimming removed 2 bases at V and 6 bases at J, with 15 bases between. Germline V gene lookup returns CDR1 MDHEN and CDR2 SYDVKM. The CDR3 is CASSLGGTPGDTQYF. The CDR3 DNA reads as TGTGCCAGCAGTTTAGGGGGGACCCCGGGTGATACGCAGTATTTT.

This clonotype was observed at least ten times. The chain employs TRBV6-2 or TRBV6-3 and TRBJ1-5; D unclear. The germline V and J ends were trimmed by 4 bases and 5 bases, with 9 bases remaining between them. CDR1 is MNHEY and CDR2 is SVGEGT in the germline V gene. The CDR3 runs to 13 residues. The CDR3 bases are TGTGCCAGCAGTTCTTATATGGATCAGCCCCAGCATTTT. Amino acids: CASSSYMDQPQHF.

Worth noting for this clonotype: A much larger clone lies one base from this, so it may be a read error. This sequence joins TRBV27 and TRBJ2-3; 7 bases agree with TRBD1. This CDR3 contains 16 residues. Germline assignment: CDR1 MNHEY and CDR2 SMNVEV (reference sequence). The CDR3 nucleotides read TGTGCCAGCAGTTTACAGGGGGTTTCGGGCACAGATACGCATTATTTT. It codes for CASSLQGVSGTDTHYF.

Details on this clonotype: Given a much more abundant clone one base away, this may be a read error. The chain links TRBV7-9 to TRBJ2-2; D is uncertain. Looked up from germline, CDR1 is SEHNR and CDR2 is FQNEAQ (reference sequence). The CDR3 length is 14 residues. CDR3 coding DNA: TGTGCCAGCAGCTCCTTAGGGAACATCGGGGAGCTGTTTTTT. As protein: CASSSLGNIGELFF.

This clonotype has only one observation. The chain combines TRBV7-6 with TRBJ1-2, with a tentative D call TRBD1 (6 bases). V was pared by 4 bases and J by 5 bases, with 11 bases between. From germline, CDR1 is SGHVS and CDR2 FNYEAQ. The CDR3 consists of 13 residues. The CDR3: CASSSGVGYGYTF. Here the CDR3 DNA reads TGTGCCAGCAGCTCAGGGGTAGGGTATGGCTACACCTTC.

The CDR3 region is CSVETGTSEQYF. The CDR3 DNA reads TGCAGCGTCGAAACTGGGACTAGCGAGCAGTACTTC. V usage is TRBV29-1 and J usage is TRBJ2-7; 8 positions agree with TRBD2. CDR1 is SQVTM, CDR2 ANQGSEA, per germline. This CDR3 comprises 12 residues. Trimming cost V 6 bases and J 6 bases; bases outside gene matches: 7.

With respect to this clonotype: The germline gene is not matched at one end of the junction; a read error may be the cause. This chain links TRBV7-9 with TRBJ2-5; TRBD2 matches 10 bases. The CDR3 covers 18 residues. Germline CDR1 and CDR2: SEHNR and FQNEAQ (reference sequence). The CDR3 nucleotides read TGTGCCAGCAGCTTAGATCCTAGCGGGAGTCGACCCAAAGAGACCCAGTGCTTC. It encodes CASSLDPSGSRPKETQCF.

Note on this clonotype: A read error may explain this, as a much larger clone is one base away. V usage is TRBV5-6 and J usage is TRBJ1-1; tentatively, D is TRBD1 (5 bases). The length of the CDR3 is 13 residues. The germline V gene has CDR1 SGHDT and CDR2 YYEEEE. CDR3 in amino acids: CGSSLIQASEAFF. The CDR3, as DNA: TGTGGCAGCAGCTTGATACAGGCAAGTGAAGCTTTCTTT.

CDR3 sequence: CASSLEDNTEAFF. CDR3 in DNA: TGTGCCAGCAGCTTGGAAGATAACACTGAAGCTTTCTTT. This rearrangement joins TRBV5-6 to TRBJ1-1; D is unclear. The germline gives CDR1 SGHDT, CDR2 YYEEEE. The CDR3 spans 13 residues. V lost 0 bases to trimming and J lost 2 bases, with 5 bases between them. The full variable domain, rest sourced from reference TRBV5-6 and TRBJ1-1, is DAGVTQSPTHLIKTRGQQVTLRCSPKSGHDTVSWYQQALGQGPQFIFQYYEEEERQRGNFPDRFSGHQFPNYSSELNVNALLLGDSALYLCASSLEDNTEAFFGQGTRLTVV.

With respect to this clonotype: A much larger clone differs from this one at a single base, so this may be a read error. The chain combines TRBV25-1 with TRBJ2-7; no clear D. The CDR3 is made up of 13 amino acids. Germline loops: CDR1 MGHDK, CDR2 SYGVNS. The CDR3 reads CASALGITTEQHF. CDR3 bases: TGTGCCAGCGCCCTCGGTATTACGACGGAGCAGCACTTC.

This clonotype was detected only a few times. The chain links TRBV4-3 to TRBJ2-7; D not resolved. This CDR3 spans 14 amino acids. V was trimmed by 0 bases and J by 9 bases, leaving 15 bases between them. Per germline, CDR1 LGHNA and CDR2 YSLEER. CDR3 amino acids: CASSQEMENDVQYF. The DNA of the CDR3 is TGCGCCAGCAGCCAAGAAATGGAGAACGATGTGCAGTACTTC.

This clonotype came up a few times. The rearrangement uses TRBV4-1 and TRBJ1-5, with TRBD1 as a possible D gene (5 bases). Germline CDR1 is MGHRA and CDR2 is YSYEKL. Trimming pared 1 base from V and 5 bases from J, leaving 15 bases between. The CDR3 totals 16 residues. The CDR3 spells CASSQVVTQGDQPQHF. The DNA of the CDR3 is TGCGCCAGCAGCCAAGTTGTGACCCAAGGGGATCAGCCCCAGCATTTT.

On this clonotype: This sequence may be a read error, since a much larger clone differs from it by one base. The gene calls are TRBV6-2 or TRBV6-3 and TRBJ2-1, with D unresolved. The CDR3 consists of 14 residues. Germline loops: CDR1 MNHEY, CDR2 SVGEGT. The CDR3 DNA is TGTGCCAGCAATGAAGAAGGGCCATACAATGAGCAGCTCTTC. The encoded protein is CASNEEGPYNEQLF.

Turning to this clonotype: One junction end disagrees with the germline gene, perhaps due to a read error. The chain links TRBV30 to TRBJ2-3; the match to TRBD2 covers 7 bases. The length of the CDR3 is 15 residues. Germline assignment: CDR1 GTSNPN and CDR2 SVGIG (reference sequence). This CDR3 is CARRGLAEDTDTQYF. In DNA, the CDR3 is TGTGCCAGGAGAGGCCTAGCGGAGGACACAGATACGCAGTATTTT.

As regards this clonotype: A much larger clone lies a single base off, so this may be a read error. The V gene is TRBV7-9, the J gene TRBJ2-7; D call uncertain. The CDR3 is made up of 15 amino acids. Germline V gene data show CDR1 as SEHNR and CDR2 as FQNEAQ (reference sequence). Trimming shortened V by 1 base and J by 7 bases, and 17 bases separated the two germline ends. CDR3 residues: CASSLGSGVLGEQYF. CDR3 nucleotides: TGTGCCAGCAGCTTAGGGAGTGGGGTCCTGGGGGAGCAGTACTTC. Filled out from reference TRBV7-9 and TRBJ2-7, the complete variable domain reads DTGVSQNPRHKITKRGQNVTFRCDPISEHNRLYWYRQTLGQGPEFLTYFQNEAQLEKSRLLSDRFSAERPKGSFSTLEIQRTEQGDSAMYLCASSLGSGVLGEQYFGPGTRLTVT.

This clonotype was detected ten times or more. This chain connects TRBV24-1 to TRBJ2-3, with D hard to call. The CDR3 covers 15 residues. The V gene's germline CDR1 is KGHDR and CDR2 SFDVKD. The V end lost 9 bases, the J end lost 3 bases, and 18 bases lay between the germline ends. The chain's CDR3 is CATFSPRPVTDTQYF. The CDR3 nucleotides are TGTGCCACCTTCTCCCCCCGGCCCGTGACAGATACGCAGTATTTT.

For this clonotype: This could be a read error, since a much larger clone is one nucleotide away. V gene TRBV2 combines with J gene TRBJ2-7; D is perhaps TRBD1 (6 bases). In germline, CDR1 is SNHLY, CDR2 FYNNEI. Trimming shortened V by 8 bases and J by 5 bases, and 13 bases separated the two germline ends. The CDR3 is made up of 12 amino acids. The CDR3 sequence is CASRGRDNEQYF. In DNA, the CDR3 is TGTGCCAGCCGGGGTAGGGACAACGAGCAGTACTTC.

With regard to this clonotype: A much larger clonotype is one base distant, so this may be a read error. This sequence joins TRBV5-1 and TRBJ2-3; 10 bases are shared with TRBD2. V shed 0 bases and J 3 bases; nucleotides not matched to a gene: 4. Germline V gene sequence: CDR1 SGHRS, CDR2 YFSETQ. This CDR3 comprises 16 residues. CDR3 DNA sequence: TGCGCCAGCAGCTTGGCCCCTAGCGGGAGAACAGATACGCAGTATTTT. Protein: CASSLAPSGRTDTQYF.

This clonotype showed up many times. The rearrangement joins TRBV20-1 to TRBJ2-7; 7 bases align to TRBD2. The CDR3 is made up of 12 amino acids. CDR1 and CDR2 from the germline V gene are DFQATT and SNEGSKA (reference sequence). After removal of 6 bases from V and 2 bases from J, the junction contained 4 bases not matched to a gene. The CDR3 region has the DNA TGCAGTGCAACCACTAGCGCCTACGAGCAGTACTTC. Its translation: CSATTSAYEQYF.

Ten or more counts support this clonotype. This sequence joins TRBV27 and TRBJ1-5, with unresolved D. Trimming shortened V by 3 bases and J by 5 bases, and 11 bases separated the two germline ends. This CDR3 is built from 14 residues. Germline V CDR1 and CDR2: MNHEY, SMNVEV (reference sequence). For the CDR3, the DNA is TGTGCCAGCAGTTTCGCGGGGATCCATCAGCCCCAGCATTTT. Translating it yields CASSFAGIHQPQHF.

Many counts were recorded for this clonotype. This rearrangement joins TRBV20-1 to TRBJ1-1; D is possibly TRBD1 (6 bases). The V gene's germline CDR1 is DFQATT and CDR2 SNEGSKA (reference sequence). Deletions cut 5 bases from V and 2 bases from J, with 12 bases between. The CDR3 is 13 residues long. The CDR3 nucleotides are TGCAGTGCTCGTGACAGGAGCAACACTGAAGCTTTCTTT. Encoded protein: CSARDRSNTEAFF.

This clonotype turned up a few times. This rearrangement joins TRBV6-1 to TRBJ2-5; TRBD2 matches at 11 bases. Germline V gene sequence: CDR1 MNHNS, CDR2 SASEGT. With 6 bases clipped from V and 4 bases from J, the junction kept 13 bases outside the gene matches. The CDR3 spans 17 residues. The CDR3 DNA reads as TGTGCCAGCAGCCCATGGACTAGCGGGCCAGAGAGAGAGACCCAGTACTTC. It yields the protein CASSPWTSGPERETQYF.

The chain has TRBV19 and TRBJ2-2; TRBD1 matches at 9 bases. Trimming took 7 bases from V and 4 from J; bases not matched to a gene: 7. CDR3 size: 15 residues. Germline V gives CDR1 LNHDA, CDR2 SQIVND (reference sequence). This chain's CDR3 is CASILGDRATGELFF. DNA for the CDR3: TGTGCCAGTATCCTAGGGGACAGGGCCACCGGGGAGCTGTTTTTT.

Many counts were recorded for this clonotype. CDR3 region: CASSPLAGQPPETQYF. CDR3 DNA sequence: TGTGCCAGCTCACCGCTAGCGGGCCAACCCCCAGAGACCCAGTACTTC. J is TRBJ2-5 and V is TRBV18, with 8 nucleotides matching TRBD2. The trim removed 3 bases at V and 4 bases at J, leaving 10 bases unmatched. This CDR3 is built from 16 residues. CDR1 and CDR2 from the germline V gene are KGHSH and LQKENI.